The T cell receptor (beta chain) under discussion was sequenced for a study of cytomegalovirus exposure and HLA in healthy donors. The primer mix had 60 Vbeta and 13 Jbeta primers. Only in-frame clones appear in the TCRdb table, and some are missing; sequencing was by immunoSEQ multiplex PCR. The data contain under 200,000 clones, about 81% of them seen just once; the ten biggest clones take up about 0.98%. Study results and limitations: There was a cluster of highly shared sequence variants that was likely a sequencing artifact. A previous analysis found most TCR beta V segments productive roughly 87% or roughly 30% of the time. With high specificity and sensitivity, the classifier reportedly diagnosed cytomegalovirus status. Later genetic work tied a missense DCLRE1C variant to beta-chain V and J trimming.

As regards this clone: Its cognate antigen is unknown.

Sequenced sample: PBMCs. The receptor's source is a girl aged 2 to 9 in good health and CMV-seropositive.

The CDR3 sequence: CAWSAPRTAENTEAFF. In DNA, the CDR3 is TGTGCCTGGAGTGCCCCCCGGACAGCCGAGAACACTGAAGCTTTCTTT. This chain connects TRBV30 to TRBJ1-1, with TRBD1 as a possible D gene (6 bases). Trimming cost V 1 base and J 1 base, with 16 bases left between them. This CDR3 has 16 residues. Germline V gene data show CDR1 as GTSNPN and CDR2 as SVGIG (reference sequence).